Following are 28 T cell receptor beta chains from one sample sequenced in a study of regulatory T cells in long-lasting Graves disease. Libraries of TCR beta came from iRepertoire HTBI primers plus Arm-PCR of CDR3 regions. Using its own MiXCR run on the multiplex PCR reads, TCRdb lists one record per CDR3 protein. The table records 400,000 to 600,000 distinct CDR3 sequences, about 22% of them present only once. Stated time point: persistent/refractory GD, antithyroid drugs over 5 years with positive TRAb. PBMC-extracted RNA yielded the TCR library. Source: peripheral blood mononuclear cells (PBMCs), taken when the disease was refractory, from a patient treated with antithyroid drugs. The receptors originated from a female donor with Graves disease.

The rearrangement joins TRBV5-1 to TRBJ1-4, with D possibly being TRBD1 (5 bases). Trimming removed 0 bases at V and 5 bases at J, with 14 bases between. Germline CDR1 reads SGHRS; CDR2 reads YFSETQ. The CDR3 totals 16 residues. The CDR3: CASSLALGTDNEKLFF. CDR3 nucleotide sequence: TGCGCCAGCAGCTTGGCCCTCGGGACGGACAATGAAAAACTGTTTTTT.

This clonotype was seen only once. The chain couples TRBV4-3 to TRBJ1-2; possibly TRBD1 for D (5 bases). Germline V gene data show CDR1 as LGHNA and CDR2 as YSLEER. This CDR3 has 18 amino acids. The V gene lost 0 bases and the J gene lost 2 bases, with 19 bases spanning the gap. The CDR3 nucleotides read TGCGCCAGCAGCCAAGAGAGAAGGACGCCGGGGGGAAACTATGGCTACACCTTC. Translating it yields CASSQERRTPGGNYGYTF.

About this clonotype itself: This may be a read error, as it is one base from a much larger clone. The gene calls are TRBV28 and TRBJ1-2; D gene unclear. The V and J ends lost 2 bases and 7 bases respectively, with 11 bases between them. The CDR3 sequence is 13 residues long. Germline V lookup: CDR1 MDHEN, CDR2 SYDVKM. CDR3 in amino acids: CASSLASVRGYTF. The CDR3 bases are TGTGCCAGCAGTTTAGCCTCCGTCCGTGGCTACACCTTC.

This clonotype was observed many times. This chain connects TRBV11-2 to TRBJ2-7; D remains unclear. CDR1 and CDR2 (germline): SGHAT, FQNNGV. V lost 2 bases and J 4 bases, leaving 6 bases between the germline ends. The CDR3 has 12 residues. Here the CDR3 reads CASSLNSYEQYF. The CDR3 DNA follows: TGTGCCAGCAGCTTAAACAGTTACGAGCAGTACTTC. The complete variable domain, with remaining parts taken from reference TRBV11-2 and TRBJ2-7, reads EAGVAQSPRYKIIEKRQSVAFWCNPISGHATLYWYQQILGQGPKLLIQFQNNGVVDDSQLPKDRFSAERLKGVDSTLKIQPAKLEDSAVYLCASSLNSYEQYFGPGTRLTVT.

This clonotype was recorded a few times. One base away lies a much larger clone, so this may be a sequencing read error. V and J are TRBV12-3 or TRBV12-4 and TRBJ2-7; possibly TRBD1 for D (5 bases). The CDR3 is 12 amino acids. The V gene lost 7 bases and the J gene lost 9 bases, with 16 bases spanning the gap. CDR3 sequence: CASNPSWGGQYF. The CDR3 nucleotides are TGTGCCAGCAACCCCTCGTGGGGCGGGCAGTACTTC.

There are many counts of this clonotype. The chain carries TRBV5-1 and TRBJ1-2; no clear D gene. CDR1 and CDR2 (germline): SGHRS, YFSETQ. This CDR3 has 14 amino acids. Trimming removed 0 bases at V and 8 bases at J, with 14 bases between. CDR3 sequence reads: CASSLGYLGGGYTF. The CDR3 nucleotides read TGCGCCAGCAGCTTGGGTTACCTAGGAGGAGGCTACACCTTC.

The sample holds many counts of this clonotype. V usage is TRBV7-8 and J usage is TRBJ2-5; TRBD1 matches at 9 bases. The junction had 5 bases not matched to a gene; V was cut back by 1 base and J by 5 bases. CDR1 and CDR2 (germline): SGHVS, FQNEAQ. The CDR3 loop spans 15 amino acids. CDR3 nucleotide sequence: TGTGCCAGCAGCTTAGTCATGACAGGGGGGGAGACCCAGTACTTC. Its protein is CASSLVMTGGETQYF.

This clonotype was recorded at least ten times. The chain uses TRBV19 and TRBJ1-5; 11 bases are shared with TRBD1. CDR1 is LNHDA, CDR2 SQIVND, per germline (reference sequence). The CDR3 has 14 residues. The trim removed 9 bases at V and 4 bases at J, leaving 5 bases unmatched. In nucleotides, the CDR3 is TGTGCCAGCAGCCGGGACAGGGGGAATCAGCCCCAGCATTTT. Translation gives CASSRDRGNQPQHF.

This clonotype was recorded at least ten times. The chain links TRBV30 to TRBJ2-5; no reliable D call. This CDR3 is 10 amino acids long. Trimming took off 6 bases at V and 2 bases at J, with 4 bases between the two ends. Germline V gene sequence: CDR1 GTSNPN, CDR2 SVGIG (reference sequence). CDR3 protein: CACTQETQYF. The CDR3 DNA follows: TGTGCCTGCACACAAGAGACCCAGTACTTC.

This clonotype was found a few times. This chain uses TRBV7-2 with TRBJ1-3; no clear D gene. This CDR3 region has 14 residues. Germline V CDR1 and CDR2: SGHTA, FQGNSA. Deletions cut 1 base from V and 4 bases from J, with 8 bases between. CDR3: CASSLGYRGNTIYF. The CDR3 region has the DNA TGTGCCAGCAGCTTAGGGTACAGAGGAAACACCATATATTTT.

Only a few counts were recorded for this clonotype. The rearrangement links TRBV11-1 to TRBJ2-7; TRBD2 is a possible D gene (6 bases). The CDR3 spans 15 residues. V lost 1 base and J lost 4, with 14 bases in between. CDR1 is SGHAT and CDR2 is FQDESV in the germline V gene (reference sequence). The CDR3 is CASSLDFPGGYEQYF. CDR3 in DNA: TGTGCCAGCAGCTTAGACTTTCCCGGGGGATACGAGCAGTACTTC.

Ten or more counts support this clonotype. The rearrangement joins TRBV7-2 to TRBJ2-5; D may be TRBD2 (5 bases). Germline-derived CDR1 and CDR2 are SGHTA and FQGNSA. V lost 4 bases and J lost 7, with 13 bases in between. The CDR3 sequence is 13 residues long. CDR3 in DNA: TGTGCCAGCAGCTCGCAGCGGACGGGGACCCAGTACTTC. Encoded protein: CASSSQRTGTQYF.

As concerns this clonotype: A far more abundant clone sits one base away, making this likely a read error. J is TRBJ1-1 and V is TRBV11-3; a weak D match, TRBD1 (6 bases). This CDR3 is built from 13 residues. Germline CDR1 reads SGHNT; CDR2 reads YENEEA. CDR3 sequence: CVSRAGVNTEAFF. CDR3 in DNA: TGTGTCAGCCGGGCAGGGGTGAACACTGAAGCTTTCTTT.

This clonotype has more than one count but fewer than ten. This chain uses TRBV7-9 with TRBJ1-2, with 7 bases lining up with TRBD1. The V segment lost 5 bases and the J segment 2 bases; nucleotides outside the gene matches: 8. The germline CDR1 and CDR2 sequences are SEHNR and FQNEAQ (reference sequence). This CDR3 comprises 15 residues. This chain's CDR3 is CASSDVDRWNYGYTF. The CDR3 DNA reads as TGTGCCAGCAGCGACGTGGACAGGTGGAACTATGGCTACACCTTC.

This clonotype was detected once. The chain combines TRBV7-9 with TRBJ1-1; D is uncertain. Trimming took off 2 bases at V and 4 bases at J, with 14 bases between the two ends. The CDR3 loop spans 15 amino acids. Germline CDR1 and CDR2: SEHNR and FQNEAQ (reference sequence). CDR3 in amino acids: CASSLQRIQFTEAFF. The DNA of the CDR3 is TGTGCCAGCAGCTTACAACGGATACAGTTCACTGAAGCTTTCTTT. The whole variable domain, remainder taken from reference TRBV7-9 and TRBJ1-1, is DTGVSQNPRHKITKRGQNVTFRCDPISEHNRLYWYRQTLGQGPEFLTYFQNEAQLEKSRLLSDRFSAERPKGSFSTLEIQRTEQGDSAMYLCASSLQRIQFTEAFFGQGTRLTVV.

Details on this clonotype: A single base separates this from a much larger clone, so it may be a read error. The rearrangement links TRBV6-5 to TRBJ1-5; the D is unclear. Germline-derived CDR1 and CDR2 are MNHEY and SVGAGI. Trimming stripped 0 bases from V and 0 bases from J, with 12 bases between. The CDR3 is made up of 17 amino acids. The DNA of the CDR3 is TGTGCCAGCAGTTACTCCGGCGGCTACTATAGCAATCAGCCCCAGCATTTT. Amino acid sequence: CASSYSGGYYSNQPQHF.

The chain combines TRBV5-1 with TRBJ2-2; 10 bases line up with TRBD1. The V and J ends lost 3 bases and 0 bases, in that order; junction bases with no gene match: 5. This CDR3 spans 17 amino acids. The germline V gene encodes CDR1 SGHRS and CDR2 YFSETQ. The DNA of the CDR3 is TGCGCCAGCAGCTCCGGGACAGGGGTTCCGAACACCGGGGAGCTGTTTTTT. Translated, it gives CASSSGTGVPNTGELFF.

The gene calls are TRBV5-1 and TRBJ2-7, with D perhaps TRBD1 (5 bases). Trimming took off 4 bases at V and 7 bases at J, with 15 bases between the two ends. This CDR3 has 13 residues. CDR1 is SGHRS and CDR2 is YFSETQ in the germline V gene. CDR3 sequence reads: CASSGQGRGEQYF. CDR3 DNA: TGCGCCAGCAGCGGGCAGGGTAGGGGTGAGCAGTACTTC. Supplemented by reference TRBV5-1 and TRBJ2-7, the full variable domain reads KAGVTQTPRYLIKTRGQQVTLSCSPISGHRSVSWYQQTPGQGLQFLFEYFSETQRNKGNFPGRFSGRQFSNSRSEMNVSTLELGDSALYLCASSGQGRGEQYFGPGTRLTVT.

V usage is TRBV19 and J usage is TRBJ1-1, with 7 bases identical to TRBD1. The V gene end was trimmed by 9 bases and the J gene end by 1 base; junction bases not matched to a gene: 5. Germline CDR1 is LNHDA and CDR2 is SQIVND (reference sequence). The CDR3 covers 13 residues. CDR3 region: CASGTGANTEAFF. The CDR3 coding sequence is TGTGCCAGCGGAACAGGGGCGAACACTGAAGCTTTCTTT. The entire variable domain, with the rest obtained from reference TRBV19 and TRBJ1-1, is as follows: DGGITQSPKYLFRKEGQNVTLSCEQNLNHDAMYWYRQDPGQGLRLIYYSQIVNDFQKGDIAEGYSVSREKKESFPLTVTSAQKNPTAFYLCASGTGANTEAFFGQGTRLTVV.

This clonotype was picked up a small number of times. This chain links TRBV11-2 with TRBJ2-2; D may match TRBD1 or TRBD2 (7 bases each). Germline CDR1 reads SGHAT; CDR2 reads FQNNGV. The CDR3 runs 17 residues. V was pared by 8 bases and J by 3 bases, with 22 bases between. The CDR3 DNA sequence: TGTGCCAGCCTTTGGGGGGGGCAGGGGGTCTACACCGGGGAGCTGTTTTTT. The encoded protein is CASLWGGQGVYTGELFF.

A note on this clonotype: A junction end diverges from the germline sequence, so it may reflect a read error. The chain recombines TRBV27 with TRBJ2-6, with D possibly being TRBD1 (6 bases). The CDR3 contains 19 residues. Germline values: CDR1 MNHEY, CDR2 SMNVEV (reference sequence). CDR3 in DNA: TGTGCCAGCAGTAGGATTTGGTCGACGACATTCTTGGGGGCCGACGTCCTGACTTTC. Protein product: CASSRIWSTTFLGADVLTF.

In this sample, this clonotype turned up a few times. The V and J genes are TRBV7-2 and TRBJ1-2, with a weak D call TRBD1 (5 bases). V dropped 5 bases and J dropped 2 bases, with 15 bases sitting between them. The CDR3 totals 15 residues. CDR1 is SGHTA, CDR2 FQGNSA, per germline. Here the CDR3 reads CASSRGHIRNYGYTF. DNA of the CDR3: TGTGCCAGCAGCCGAGGACACATCCGCAACTATGGCTACACCTTC.

This clonotype was seen a handful of times. This chain joins TRBV15 and TRBJ2-1; D may be TRBD1 or TRBD2 (5 bases each). The CDR3 sequence is 14 residues long. V dropped 0 bases and J dropped 7 bases, with 10 bases sitting between them. Germline CDR1 LNHNV, CDR2 YYDKDF (reference sequence). DNA of the CDR3: TGTGCCACCAGCAGAGATCGGTGGGGGAATGAGCAGTTCTTC. As protein: CATSRDRWGNEQFF.

The chain combines TRBV3-1 with TRBJ2-2, with TRBD1 identical over 8 bases. CDR3 length equals 17 residues. The junction had 4 bases not matched to a gene; V was cut back by 0 bases and J by 1 base. CDR1 LGHDT and CDR2 YNNKEL come from the germline V gene (reference sequence). The DNA for the CDR3 is TGTGCCAGCAGCCAAGATTACGGGACAGGGAACACCGGGGAGCTGTTTTTT. It translates to CASSQDYGTGNTGELFF.

In its sample, this clonotype was seen a few times. The V gene is TRBV25-1, the J gene TRBJ2-2; TRBD2 aligns across 10 bases. CDR1 is MGHDK, CDR2 SYGVNS, per germline. This CDR3 comprises 16 residues. J was trimmed by 4 bases and V by 4 bases; bases with no gene match: 6. The CDR3 protein is CASSASGRALTGELFF. In DNA, the CDR3 is TGTGCCAGCAGTGCCAGCGGGAGGGCCCTCACCGGGGAGCTGTTTTTT.

The genes are TRBV24-1 and TRBJ2-1; D could derive from TRBD1 or TRBD2 (5 bases each). The CDR3 contains 15 residues. Germline CDR1 is KGHDR and CDR2 is SFDVKD. Trimming took off 2 bases at V and 6 bases at J, with 13 bases between the two ends. The CDR3 coding sequence is TGTGCCACCAGTGATTCCGGGACGCCATTCAATGAGCAGTTCTTC. This encodes CATSDSGTPFNEQFF.

This clonotype was seen at least ten times. This chain links TRBV7-9 with TRBJ2-5, with TRBD1 matching 11 bases. J gave up 0 bases and V 3 bases, and 3 bases lay outside the gene matches. The germline V gene encodes CDR1 SEHNR and CDR2 FQNEAQ (reference sequence). The CDR3 totals 16 residues. The CDR3 region has the DNA TGTGCCAGCAGCTTCGGACAGGGGGCGAACCAAGAGACCCAGTACTTC. This encodes CASSFGQGANQETQYF.

This clonotype came up many times. CDR3 sequence reads: CSASEVAAGQETQYF. The CDR3 region has the DNA TGCAGTGCTTCAGAGGTGGCAGCCGGCCAAGAGACCCAGTACTTC. This chain joins TRBV20-1 and TRBJ2-5; D is unresolved. The germline gives CDR1 DFQATT, CDR2 SNEGSKA (reference sequence). V was shortened by 5 bases and J by 1 base, with 17 bases between the two germline ends. This CDR3 contains 15 residues.